These 13 T cell receptor beta chains were all obtained from the same sample, sequenced in a study of shared clonotypes between healthy human individuals (dated by TCRdb to 2020 to 2022). The receptor library was made with the immunoSEQ multiplex PCR assay. TCRdb obtained this table from immuneACCESS and retained in-frame rearrangements with V and J assigned. These tables miss some clones; where compared with another copy, unresolved V genes account for less than half of the shortfall, and the remainder is unexplained. The table for this sample lists a few million clones; approximately 94% of them were counted only once. Around 0.13% of the sample lies in the top ten. Specimen: naive CD4+ T cells sorted from blood. The label giving this sample's cell subset or site can be read as: CD45RA+ positively selected. The receptors originated from a man in his late teens or twenties in good health.

The V gene is TRBV20-1, the J gene TRBJ2-5; D could derive from TRBD1 or TRBD2 (5 bases each). The CDR3 extends over 11 amino acids. The V gene's germline CDR1 is DFQATT and CDR2 SNEGSKA (reference sequence). The V and J ends lost 4 bases and 7 bases respectively, with 10 bases between them. The CDR3: CSANGAGTQYF. The CDR3 region has the DNA TGCAGTGCTAACGGGGCAGGGACCCAGTACTTC.

The gene calls are TRBV7-9 and TRBJ2-1, with a weak D call TRBD1 (5 bases). CDR3 length: 15 amino acids. Germline CDR1 SEHNR, CDR2 FQNEAQ (reference sequence). The V end lost 5 bases, the J end lost 3 bases, and 14 bases lay between the germline ends. DNA for the CDR3: TGTGCCAGCAGCCCGATAGGGGTCAACTACAATGAGCAGTTCTTC. Protein sequence: CASSPIGVNYNEQFF.

The chain carries TRBV10-1 and TRBJ1-5, with 7 bases that match TRBD1. The germline V gene encodes CDR1 WNHNN and CDR2 SYGVQD (reference sequence). The CDR3 has 17 amino acids. V was clipped by 7 bases and J by 4 bases; unmatched bases: 16. The CDR3 nucleotides are TGCGCCAGCACCCTGAGGAGGTACAGGGGAGGGAATCAGCCCCAGCATTTT. This encodes CASTLRRYRGGNQPQHF.

CDR3 region: CASSEVTRRDEQYF. The CDR3 region has the DNA TGTGCCAGCAGCGAGGTGACCCGCCGGGACGAGCAGTACTTC. The chain carries TRBV9 and TRBJ2-7; D is unresolved. This CDR3 has 14 amino acids. Germline assignment: CDR1 SGDLS and CDR2 YYNGEE. Deletions cut 3 bases from V and 5 bases from J, with 15 bases between. Full variable domain (rest looked up from reference TRBV9 and TRBJ2-7): DSGVTQTPKHLITATGQRVTLRCSPRSGDLSVYWYQQSLDQGLQFLIQYYNGEERAKGNILERFSAQQFPDLHSELNLSSLELGDSALYFCASSEVTRRDEQYFGPGTRLTVT.

The genes are TRBV29-1 and TRBJ1-4, with D possibly being TRBD1 (5 bases). There are 13 residues in the CDR3. The V and J ends lost 7 bases and 0 bases respectively, with 9 bases between them. CDR1 is SQVTM, CDR2 ANQGSEA, per germline. CDR3 loop: CSAGGATNEKLFF. DNA of the CDR3: TGCAGCGCCGGGGGTGCAACTAATGAAAAACTGTTTTTT. Full variable domain (missing parts from reference TRBV29-1 and TRBJ1-4): SAVISQKPSRDICQRGTSLTIQCQVDSQVTMMFWYRQQPGQSLTLIATANQGSEATYESGFVIDKFPISRPNLTFSTLTVSNMSPEDSSIYLCSAGGATNEKLFFGSGTQLSVL.

The V and J genes are TRBV4-3 and TRBJ2-3; D perhaps matches TRBD1 (6 bases). CDR3 length equals 14 residues. In germline, CDR1 is LGHNA, CDR2 YSLEER. The V and J ends lost 1 base and 5 bases respectively, with 10 bases between them. CDR3 DNA sequence: TGCGCCAGCAGCCAAGCTACAGGGATAGATACGCAGTATTTT. This codes for CASSQATGIDTQYF.

This rearrangement joins TRBV7-2 to TRBJ1-1; no definite D call. Germline loops: CDR1 SGHTA, CDR2 FQGNSA. Trimming removed 1 base from V and 1 base from J, with 1 base in between. The CDR3 totals 12 residues. The CDR3 DNA reads as TGTGCCAGCAGCTTAGAGAACACTGAAGCTTTCTTT. This gives the protein CASSLENTEAFF.

This clone was recorded a few times. The chain links TRBV28 to TRBJ2-7, with 7 bases fitting TRBD2. From germline, CDR1 is MDHEN and CDR2 SYDVKM. This CDR3 has 14 residues. The V segment lost 9 bases and the J segment 4 bases; nucleotides outside the gene matches: 12. The CDR3 loop reads CASLAPGRQYEQYF. The CDR3 DNA sequence: TGTGCCAGTCTCGCCCCCGGGAGGCAATACGAGCAGTACTTC.

This chain joins TRBV7-6 and TRBJ2-2; possibly TRBD2 for D (5 bases). The CDR3 extends over 13 amino acids. The V gene lost 5 bases and the J gene lost 6 bases, with 10 bases spanning the gap. Germline V gives CDR1 SGHVS, CDR2 FNYEAQ. This CDR3 is CASSPREAGELFF. Written as DNA, the CDR3 is TGTGCCAGCAGCCCACGGGAAGCCGGGGAGCTGTTTTTT.

This clone showed up just a few times. The chain is built from TRBV30 and TRBJ1-1; TRBD1 aligns across 10 bases. Germline lookup yields CDR1 GTSNPN and CDR2 SVGIG (reference sequence). The CDR3 has 13 residues. V shed 5 bases and J 3 bases; nucleotides not matched to a gene: 3. CDR3 sequence: CAWQGTGDTEAFF. The CDR3 bases are TGTGCCTGGCAGGGGACAGGGGACACTGAAGCTTTCTTT.

The rearrangement joins TRBV6-1 to TRBJ1-5; D unresolved. Germline V gene lookup returns CDR1 MNHNS and CDR2 SASEGT. This CDR3 spans 15 amino acids. V gave up 2 bases and J gave up 0 bases, with 8 bases separating them. The CDR3 here is CASSETEVSNQPQHF. The CDR3 DNA is TGTGCCAGCAGTGAAACTGAGGTTAGCAATCAGCCCCAGCATTTT.

V is TRBV29-1 and J is TRBJ1-1, with D uncertain. V gave up 4 bases and J gave up 1 base, with 13 bases separating them. The CDR3 is 14 residues long. The germline gives CDR1 SQVTM, CDR2 ANQGSEA. In DNA form, the CDR3 reads TGCAGCGTTGCTCCTCGGCTCCAGAACACTGAAGCTTTCTTT. This sequence encodes CSVAPRLQNTEAFF.

The CDR3 region has the DNA TGCGCCAGCAGCCAAGGAGAAGGGATGTACAATGAGCAGTTCTTC. This codes for CASSQGEGMYNEQFF. V usage is TRBV4-3 and J usage is TRBJ2-1; D unclear. This CDR3 comprises 15 residues. The germline gives CDR1 LGHNA, CDR2 YSLEER. With 1 base removed from V and 4 bases from J, the gap between germline ends came to 11 bases.